One and the same sample provided the 18 T cell receptor beta chains below, sequenced in a study of T cell changes during pregnancy in multiple sclerosis. The table came from immunoSEQ multiplex PCR; TCRdb's copy has only in-frame clones and leaves some out. This table has fewer than 13,000 clones, around 89% appearing once. Source: CD8+ T cells from peripheral blood mononuclear cells, taken in the first trimester of pregnancy. All receptors come from a female donor in good health, enrolled as a control in a pregnancy study.

V is TRBV5-1 and J is TRBJ1-1, with 8 bases fitting TRBD1. The CDR3 is 17 residues long. V shed 2 bases, J shed 0 bases, and the junction held 9 bases outside the gene matches. Per the germline V gene, CDR1 is SGHRS and CDR2 is YFSETQ. The CDR3: CASSFAGTGPLNTEAFF. The CDR3 DNA follows: TGCGCCAGCAGCTTCGCCGGGACAGGCCCCTTGAACACTGAAGCTTTCTTT. The full variable domain, in which reference TRBV5-1 and TRBJ1-1 provide the parts outside the CDR3, is KAGVTQTPRYLIKTRGQQVTLSCSPISGHRSVSWYQQTPGQGLQFLFEYFSETQRNKGNFPGRFSGRQFSNSRSEMNVSTLELGDSALYLCASSFAGTGPLNTEAFFGQGTRLTVV.

The chain carries TRBV9 and TRBJ1-1; possibly TRBD1 for D (5 bases). The CDR3 extends over 14 amino acids. The germline CDR1 and CDR2 sequences are SGDLS and YYNGEE. V lost 3 bases and J lost 0, with 9 bases in between. Written as DNA, the CDR3 is TGTGCCAGCAGCGACCTGACAGTGAACACTGAAGCTTTCTTT. This codes for CASSDLTVNTEAFF.

CDR3 nucleotide sequence: TGTGCCAGCAGCCAATCTGGTAGGCCGGAGTTCGAGCAGTACTTC. It translates to CASSQSGRPEFEQYF. V usage is TRBV16 and J usage is TRBJ2-7; D remains unclear. The V gene lost 0 bases and the J gene lost 6 bases, with 15 bases spanning the gap. The CDR3 sequence is 15 residues long. CDR1 and CDR2 (germline): KGHSY, FQNENV.

The chain links TRBV6-4 to TRBJ2-3; 8 bases line up with TRBD2. This CDR3 region has 14 residues. Looked up from germline, CDR1 is MRHNA and CDR2 is SNTAGT. V was clipped by 2 bases and J by 5 bases; unmatched bases: 3. CDR3 sequence reads: CASSDRGGRDTQYF. DNA of the CDR3: TGTGCCAGCAGTGACCGGGGGGGGAGAGATACGCAGTATTTT.

The DNA for the CDR3 is TGTGCCAGCAGCTTAGGACCGACAGGGGGGAATGAGCAGTTCTTC. Its protein product is CASSLGPTGGNEQFF. The chain uses TRBV11-3 and TRBJ2-1; 9 positions agree with TRBD1. The CDR3 extends over 15 amino acids. The germline V gene has CDR1 SGHNT and CDR2 YENEEA. V was clipped by 1 base and J by 7 bases; unmatched bases: 5.

V usage is TRBV6-4 and J usage is TRBJ2-2; a possible D gene is TRBD2 (5 bases). V lost 7 bases to trimming and J lost 6 bases, with 24 bases between them. Germline assignment: CDR1 MRHNA and CDR2 SNTAGT. The length of the CDR3 is 17 residues. The CDR3 reads CASKGTEATEGSGELFF. The CDR3 DNA sequence: TGTGCCAGCAAAGGAACGGAGGCAACGGAAGGGTCCGGGGAGCTGTTTTTT.

The rearrangement joins TRBV6-1 to TRBJ2-2, with D perhaps TRBD1 (6 bases). Germline V gives CDR1 MNHNS, CDR2 SASEGT. CDR3 length equals 14 residues. The ends were cut back, 3 bases at V and 6 bases at J, with 11 bases in the middle. In nucleotides, the CDR3 is TGTGCCAGCAGTGACAACCAGGGGCCCGGGGAGCTGTTTTTT. This sequence encodes CASSDNQGPGELFF.

In its sample, this clone was seen once. V is TRBV5-6 and J is TRBJ2-7; maybe TRBD2 (5 bases). This CDR3 has 12 amino acids. Germline CDR1 SGHDT, CDR2 YYEEEE. Trimming left V 3 bases short and J 7 bases short, with 11 bases between. CDR3 protein: CASSSPRGEQYF. The CDR3 region has the DNA TGTGCCAGCAGCTCACCCCGGGGTGAGCAGTACTTC.

The chain has TRBV12-5 and TRBJ1-2; maybe TRBD1 (5 bases). The germline gives CDR1 LGHNT, CDR2 FRNRAP. The length of the CDR3 is 16 residues. V lost 9 bases to trimming and J lost 8 bases, with 28 bases between them. CDR3: CASSLFGQGVSGGYTF. In DNA form, the CDR3 reads TGTGCTAGCAGTCTATTCGGCCAGGGTGTATCTGGGGGCTACACCTTC.

The chain carries TRBV7-3 and TRBJ2-2; TRBD2 matches 12 bases. Germline V gene data show CDR1 as SGHTA and CDR2 as FQGTGA. V trimming: 0 bases; J trimming: 6 bases; junction bases outside the gene matches: 5. The CDR3 spans 17 residues. The CDR3 protein is CASSLTWTSGKPGELFF. The CDR3 bases are TGTGCCAGCAGCTTAACGTGGACTAGCGGGAAACCCGGGGAGCTGTTTTTT.

This chain joins TRBV30 and TRBJ1-6, with 11 bases identical to TRBD1. This CDR3 region has 14 residues. The ends lost 5 bases at V and 9 bases at J; junction bases unmatched: 6. Germline-derived CDR1 and CDR2 are GTSNPN and SVGIG (reference sequence). Written as DNA, the CDR3 is TGTGCCTGGTCATGGACAGGGGGCACTTCACCCCTCCACTTT. Its protein product is CAWSWTGGTSPLHF.

The V and J genes are TRBV12-5 and TRBJ1-5; D may be TRBD1 (5 bases). V gave up 3 bases and J gave up 6 bases, with 15 bases separating them. The CDR3 runs 15 residues. CDR1 and CDR2 (germline): LGHNT, FRNRAP. The CDR3 DNA is TGTGCTAGTGGTTTCAACCAGGGCCTCAGTCAGCCCCAGCATTTT. Protein sequence: CASGFNQGLSQPQHF.

The chain links TRBV30 to TRBJ1-2, with TRBD1 matching 8 bases. This CDR3 has 11 amino acids. The germline gives CDR1 GTSNPN, CDR2 SVGIG (reference sequence). V dropped 7 bases and J dropped 6; count of bases not matched to a gene: 4. The CDR3 protein is CASTGGDGYTF. The DNA for the CDR3 is TGTGCCTCCACAGGGGGGGATGGCTACACCTTC. The entire variable domain, with the rest obtained from reference TRBV30 and TRBJ1-2, is as follows: SQTIHQWPATLVQPVGSPLSLECTVEGTSNPNLYWYRQAAGRGLQLLFYSVGIGQISSEVPQNLSASRPQDRQFILSSKKLLLSDSGFYLCASTGGDGYTFGSGTRLTVV.

V gene TRBV13 combines with J gene TRBJ1-2; 7 nucleotides match TRBD1. The CDR3 length is 15 residues. Trimming at V came to 5 bases and at J to 7 bases, leaving 13 bases not matched to a gene. CDR1 is PRHDT, CDR2 FYEKMQ, per germline (reference sequence). The DNA for the CDR3 is TGTGCCAGCAGCCTGCGAGACAGGGTAGTCTCTGGCTACACCTTC. Translation gives CASSLRDRVVSGYTF.

The chain couples TRBV9 to TRBJ1-5, with D perhaps matching TRBD1 (6 bases). Germline V gives CDR1 SGDLS, CDR2 YYNGEE. The germline V and J ends were trimmed by 3 bases and 9 bases, with 13 bases remaining between them. The CDR3 extends over 13 amino acids. The CDR3 reads CASSDREFTPQHF. The DNA of the CDR3 is TGTGCCAGCAGCGACAGGGAATTCACGCCCCAGCATTTT.

V and J are TRBV4-2 and TRBJ2-7; 16 bases match TRBD2. This CDR3 comprises 18 residues. Germline V gene data show CDR1 as LGHNA and CDR2 as YNFKEQ. With 1 base clipped from V and 7 bases from J, the junction kept 10 bases outside the gene matches. The chain's CDR3 is CASSQGEGTSGGDPEQYF. The DNA of the CDR3 is TGTGCCAGCAGCCAAGGAGAAGGGACTAGCGGGGGGGACCCGGAGCAGTACTTC.

The V and J genes are TRBV5-6 and TRBJ2-7, with a weak D call TRBD2 (6 bases). Germline-derived CDR1 and CDR2 are SGHDT and YYEEEE. With 5 bases removed from V and 1 base from J, the gap between germline ends came to 16 bases. The CDR3 has 15 residues. For the CDR3, the DNA is TGTGCCAGCAGGTTCTATAGCGGACAATCCTACGAGCAGTACTTC. It translates to CASRFYSGQSYEQYF.

The J gene is TRBJ1-2, the V gene TRBV25-1, with D uncertain. Germline assignment: CDR1 MGHDK and CDR2 SYGVNS. This CDR3 spans 13 amino acids. Trimming pared 4 bases from V and 4 bases from J, leaving 10 bases between. The CDR3 sequence is CASSGVTTYGYTF. CDR3 coding DNA: TGTGCCAGCAGTGGGGTAACTACCTATGGCTACACCTTC.